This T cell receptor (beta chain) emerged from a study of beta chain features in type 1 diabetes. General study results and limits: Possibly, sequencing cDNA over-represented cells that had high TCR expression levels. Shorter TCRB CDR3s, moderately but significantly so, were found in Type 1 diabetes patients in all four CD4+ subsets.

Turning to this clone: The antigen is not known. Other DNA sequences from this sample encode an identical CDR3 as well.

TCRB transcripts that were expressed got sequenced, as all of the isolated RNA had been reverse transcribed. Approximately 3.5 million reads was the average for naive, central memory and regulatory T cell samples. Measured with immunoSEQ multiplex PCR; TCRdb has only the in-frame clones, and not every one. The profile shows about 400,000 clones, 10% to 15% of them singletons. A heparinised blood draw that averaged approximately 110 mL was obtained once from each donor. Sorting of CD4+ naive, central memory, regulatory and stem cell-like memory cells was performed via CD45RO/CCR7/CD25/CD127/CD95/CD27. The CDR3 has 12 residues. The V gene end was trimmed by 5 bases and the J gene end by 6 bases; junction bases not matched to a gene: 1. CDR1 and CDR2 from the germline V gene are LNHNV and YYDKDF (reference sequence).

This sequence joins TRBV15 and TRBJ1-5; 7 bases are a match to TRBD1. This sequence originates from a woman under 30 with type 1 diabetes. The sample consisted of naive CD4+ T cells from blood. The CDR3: CATSRDSQPQHF. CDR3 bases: TGTGCCACCAGCCGGGACAGTCAGCCCCAGCATTTT. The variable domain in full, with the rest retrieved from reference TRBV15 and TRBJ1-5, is DAMVIQNPRYQVTQFGKPVTLSCSQTLNHNVMYWYQQKSSQAPKLLFHYYDKDFNNEADTPDNFQSRRPNTSFCFLDIRSPGLGDTAMYLCATSRDSQPQHFGDGTRLSIL.